A selection of T cell receptor beta chains follows, all from one sample in a study of blood T cell repertoires in COVID-19. Libraries were prepared by immunoSEQ multiplex PCR; TCRdb keeps only in-frame clonotypes and omits some of them. The sample records over 140,000 clones, 60% to 80% being singletons. Sequencing input: peripheral blood. Receptors were obtained from a woman between 45 and 60 years old with active or convalescent COVID-19. CDR3s include the opening cysteine and the closing phenylalanine or tryptophan. D genes are given only for firm matches. Clone size appears in some rows only: once, few, many, or a class for an expanded clone.

length: 13; D: NA; J: TRBJ2-3; V: TRBV11-2; size: NA; CDR3: CASSSDLGNTQYF; DNA: TGTGCCAGCAGCTCCGACTTGGGTAATACGCAGTATTTT
length: 16; D: TRBD2; J: TRBJ2-5; V: TRBV27; size: NA; CDR3: CASSTGLAGVRETQYF; DNA: TGTGCCAGCAGTACCGGACTAGCGGGAGTCCGGGAGACCCAGTACTTC
length: 15; D: TRBD1; J: TRBJ1-2; V: TRBV5-1; size: many; CDR3: CASSPWTGREDGYTF; DNA: TGCGCCAGCAGCCCTTGGACAGGACGTGAGGATGGCTACACCTTC
length: 14; D: NA; J: TRBJ1-2; V: TRBV6-5; size: NA; CDR3: CASSYSYGIYGYTF; DNA: TGTGCCAGCAGTTACTCGTACGGGATATATGGCTACACCTTC
length: 14; D: NA; J: TRBJ2-1; V: TRBV29-1; size: NA; CDR3: CSVLMAGGGGEQFF; DNA: TGCAGCGTTTTAATGGCGGGCGGGGGCGGTGAGCAGTTCTTC
length: 17; D: TRBD1; J: TRBJ1-1; V: TRBV7-2; size: NA; CDR3: CASSSRTPTGSGTEAFF; DNA: TGTGCCAGCAGCTCCAGAACTCCGACAGGGTCGGGCACTGAAGCTTTCTTT
length: 16; D: TRBD2; J: TRBJ2-3; V: TRBV4-3; size: NA; CDR3: CASSQGIAGGRDTQYF; DNA: TGCGCCAGCAGCCAAGGAATAGCGGGGGGCAGAGATACGCAGTATTTT
length: 12; D: TRBD1; J: TRBJ1-4; V: TRBV29-1; size: few; CDR3: CSVQGADEKLFF; DNA: TGCAGCGTCCAGGGGGCTGATGAAAAACTGTTTTTT
length: 14; D: NA; J: TRBJ1-3; V: TRBV7-2; size: NA; CDR3: CASSLARLGNTIYF; DNA: TGTGCCAGCAGCTTAGCGCGGCTTGGAAACACCATATATTTT
length: 13; D: NA; J: TRBJ1-2; V: TRBV6-5; size: once; CDR3: CASSYRANYGYTF; DNA: TGTGCCAGCAGTTATCGAGCTAACTATGGCTACACCTTC
length: 13; D: TRBD1; J: TRBJ1-2; V: TRBV25-1; size: NA; CDR3: CASRTGTDYGYTF; DNA: TGTGCCAGCAGGACCGGGACAGACTATGGCTACACCTTC
length: 15; D: TRBD1; J: TRBJ1-5; V: TRBV18; size: NA; CDR3: CASSPLGQGIEPQHF; DNA: TGTGCCAGCTCACCACTGGGACAGGGAATCGAGCCCCAGCATTTT
length: 12; D: NA; J: TRBJ2-1; V: TRBV29-1; size: NA; CDR3: CSVEGGGDEQFF; DNA: TGCAGCGTTGAGGGAGGGGGAGATGAGCAGTTCTTC
length: 13; D: NA; J: TRBJ1-2; V: TRBV14; size: once; CDR3: CASSQRLNYGYTF; DNA: TGTGCCAGCAGCCAGCGTCTCAACTATGGCTACACCTTC
length: 15; D: TRBD1; J: TRBJ1-1; V: TRBV9; size: NA; CDR3: CASSSSGGRNTEAFF; DNA: TGTGCCAGCAGCTCGTCAGGGGGCAGGAACACTGAAGCTTTCTTT
length: 15; D: TRBD2; J: TRBJ2-3; V: TRBV3-1/TRBV3-2; size: NA; CDR3: CASSLSGRVADTQYF; DNA: TGTGCCAGCAGCCTAAGCGGGAGGGTAGCAGATACGCAGTATTTT
length: 12; D: NA; J: TRBJ2-7; V: TRBV14; size: NA; CDR3: CASSSQGFEQYF; DNA: TGTGCCAGCAGCTCCCAGGGTTTCGAGCAGTACTTC
length: 13; D: NA; J: TRBJ1-1; V: TRBV5-1; size: NA; CDR3: CASSLAGETEAFF; DNA: TGCGCCAGCAGCTTGGCCGGGGAGACTGAAGCTTTCTTT
length: 17; D: NA; J: TRBJ1-4; V: TRBV6-2/TRBV6-3; size: NA; CDR3: CASSYKAGGIGNEKLFF; DNA: TGTGCCAGCAGTTACAAGGCGGGCGGTATCGGAAATGAAAAACTGTTTTTT
length: 15; D: NA; J: TRBJ1-6; V: TRBV19; size: NA; CDR3: CASRMTGPYNSPLHF; DNA: TGTGCCAGTAGGATGACAGGCCCCTATAATTCACCCCTCCACTTT
length: 15; D: TRBD2; J: TRBJ2-1; V: TRBV5-1; size: once; CDR3: CASSLGLAGTGEQFF; DNA: TGCGCCAGCAGCCTGGGACTAGCGGGAACGGGTGAGCAGTTCTTC
length: 15; D: TRBD1; J: TRBJ1-2; V: TRBV2; size: NA; CDR3: CASSVRDRGGYGYTF; DNA: TGTGCCAGCAGTGTAAGGGACAGGGGCGGCTATGGCTACACCTTC
length: 13; D: NA; J: TRBJ1-6; V: TRBV7-9; size: NA; CDR3: CASSLGDSPPLHF; DNA: TGTGCCAGCAGCTTAGGCGACAGCCCACCCCTCCACTTT
length: 14; D: TRBD1; J: TRBJ1-2; V: TRBV6-2/TRBV6-3; size: NA; CDR3: CASSGQGANYGYTF; DNA: TGTGCCAGCAGTGGACAGGGGGCAAACTATGGCTACACCTTC
length: 14; D: TRBD1; J: TRBJ1-2; V: TRBV30; size: few; CDR3: CAWSVLTGEVGYTF; DNA: TGTGCCTGGAGTGTCCTTACAGGGGAAGTGGGCTACACCTTC
length: 14; D: TRBD1; J: TRBJ2-5; V: TRBV10-3; size: NA; CDR3: CASTRDSTPMDQYF; DNA: TGTGCCAGCACTCGGGACAGCACCCCCATGGACCAGTACTTC
length: 14; D: NA; J: TRBJ1-2; V: TRBV7-2; size: few; CDR3: CASSWLGQSAGYTF; DNA: TGTGCCAGCAGTTGGCTAGGACAGTCGGCTGGCTACACCTTC
length: 13; D: NA; J: TRBJ2-5; V: TRBV27; size: NA; CDR3: CASRPQGTETQYF; DNA: TGTGCCAGCAGGCCCCAGGGAACAGAGACCCAGTACTTC
length: 13; D: NA; J: TRBJ1-2; V: TRBV19; size: NA; CDR3: CASSALDTYGYTF; DNA: TGTGCCAGTAGTGCTTTGGACACCTATGGCTACACCTTC
length: 19; D: TRBD2; J: TRBJ2-1; V: TRBV7-6; size: NA; CDR3: CASSLPTSGGTNHYNEQFF; DNA: TGTGCCAGCAGCCTTCCGACTAGCGGGGGGACCAATCACTACAATGAGCAGTTCTTC
length: 14; D: NA; J: TRBJ1-2; V: TRBV9; size: NA; CDR3: CASSVAGANYGYTF; DNA: TGTGCCAGCAGCGTAGCAGGGGCTAACTATGGCTACACCTTC
length: 14; D: NA; J: TRBJ2-7; V: TRBV7-2; size: NA; CDR3: CASSPKQGTYEQYF; DNA: TGTGCCAGCAGCCCCAAACAGGGTACCTACGAGCAGTACTTC
length: 16; D: NA; J: TRBJ2-5; V: TRBV7-2; size: once; CDR3: CASSLMGPGVVETQYF; DNA: TGTGCCAGCAGCTTAATGGGGCCAGGGGTTGTGGAGACCCAGTACTTC
length: 15; D: NA; J: TRBJ1-1; V: TRBV6-1; size: once; CDR3: CASSEAGGKDTEAFF; DNA: TGTGCCAGCAGTGAAGCCGGGGGTAAGGACACTGAAGCTTTCTTT
length: 16; D: TRBD2; J: TRBJ2-1; V: TRBV5-4; size: NA; CDR3: CARHTAGGSAYNEQFF; DNA: TGTGCCCGCCACACGGCGGGGGGGAGCGCCTACAATGAGCAGTTCTTC
length: 14; D: NA; J: TRBJ2-7; V: TRBV5-1; size: NA; CDR3: CASSLTGFSYEQYF; DNA: TGCGCCAGCAGCCTCACAGGGTTCTCCTACGAGCAGTACTTC
length: 14; D: TRBD1; J: TRBJ1-3; V: TRBV27; size: NA; CDR3: CASAQGGVGNTIYF; DNA: TGTGCCAGCGCCCAGGGGGGAGTAGGAAACACCATATATTTT
length: 14; D: NA; J: TRBJ1-6; V: TRBV30; size: NA; CDR3: CACRRAQANSPLHF; DNA: TGTGCCTGCAGGAGGGCACAGGCCAATTCACCCCTCCACTTT
length: 15; D: NA; J: TRBJ1-2; V: TRBV6-5; size: NA; CDR3: CASRGAQLQGSGYTF; DNA: TGTGCCAGCAGGGGGGCCCAATTGCAAGGCTCTGGCTACACCTTC
length: 16; D: NA; J: TRBJ1-2; V: TRBV19; size: NA; CDR3: CASSMDFRRSNYGYTF; DNA: TGTGCCAGTAGTATGGATTTCCGACGGAGTAACTATGGCTACACCTTC
length: 16; D: TRBD2; J: TRBJ2-1; V: TRBV11-3; size: NA; CDR3: CASSPKSLAGVNEQFF; DNA: TGTGCCAGCAGCCCGAAGTCGCTAGCGGGAGTGAATGAGCAGTTCTTC
length: 14; D: NA; J: TRBJ1-6; V: TRBV20-1; size: NA; CDR3: CSASLGGYNSPLHF; DNA: TGCAGTGCTAGTTTAGGCGGTTATAATTCACCCCTCCACTTT
length: 15; D: TRBD1; J: TRBJ1-2; V: TRBV14; size: NA; CDR3: CASSQEGTANYGYTF; DNA: TGTGCCAGCAGCCAAGAGGGGACAGCTAACTATGGCTACACCTTC
length: 16; D: TRBD2; J: TRBJ2-1; V: TRBV27; size: NA; CDR3: CASSHWGGDLYNEQFF; DNA: TGTGCCAGCAGCCACTGGGGGGGGGACCTGTACAATGAGCAGTTCTTC
length: 14; D: TRBD1; J: TRBJ1-1; V: TRBV30; size: NA; CDR3: CAWSAGGWNTEAFF; DNA: TGTGCCTGGAGTGCAGGGGGCTGGAACACTGAAGCTTTCTTT
length: 13; D: NA; J: TRBJ1-6; V: TRBV28; size: NA; CDR3: CASSGGHVSPLHF; DNA: TGTGCCAGCAGTGGGGGACACGTCTCACCCCTCCACTTT
length: 16; D: TRBD2; J: TRBJ2-1; V: TRBV30; size: NA; CDR3: CAWSTTSGRAYNEQFF; DNA: TGTGCCTGGAGTACTACTAGCGGCCGGGCCTACAATGAGCAGTTCTTC
length: 13; D: NA; J: TRBJ1-1; V: TRBV18; size: few; CDR3: CASSPLQDTEAFF; DNA: TGTGCCAGCTCACCACTACAGGACACTGAAGCTTTCTTT
length: 18; D: TRBD1; J: TRBJ1-2; V: TRBV18; size: NA; CDR3: CASSPLGQGQSPNYGYTF; DNA: TGTGCCAGCTCACCATTGGGGCAGGGACAGAGCCCTAACTATGGCTACACCTTC
length: 17; D: TRBD1; J: TRBJ1-5; V: TRBV9; size: NA; CDR3: CASSKKHRGPGNQPQHF; DNA: TGTGCCAGCAGCAAAAAACACAGGGGGCCTGGCAATCAGCCCCAGCATTTT